By sample fraction, the clone carrying this TCR beta chain is medium-sized (0.01 to 0.1%). Its target is unknown. An equimolar mix of two oligonucleotides served as the beta constant-region primer for TRBC1 and TRBC2. Nested alpha and beta constant-region primers with the SP2 primer drove four PCR rounds on ligated cDNA. Via MiXCR, TCRdb re-called the UMI-ligation and nested PCR reads, giving one row per CDR3 protein. The data contain under 150,000 distinct CDR3 sequences, approximately 18% of them singletons. The data stem from a study of naive and memory T cell subsets. Germline V lookup: CDR1 SEHNR, CDR2 FQNEAQ (reference sequence). CDR3 length: 12 residues. The V gene lost 1 base and the J gene lost 1 base, with 2 bases spanning the gap. The study's findings and limits: Gini index rose across naive, CM, EM and EMRA in CD4 and CD8. Possibly reflecting memory cells re-expressing CD45RA, a few larger clonotypes occurred in naive repertoires, especially CD8.

V and J are TRBV7-9 and TRBJ2-7; no reliable D call. What was sequenced was naive CD8+ T cells from blood. The origin of this receptor is a human donor in good health. The chain's CDR3 is CASSLGSYEQYF. The CDR3 DNA follows: TGTGCCAGCAGCTTAGGTTCCTACGAGCAGTACTTC.